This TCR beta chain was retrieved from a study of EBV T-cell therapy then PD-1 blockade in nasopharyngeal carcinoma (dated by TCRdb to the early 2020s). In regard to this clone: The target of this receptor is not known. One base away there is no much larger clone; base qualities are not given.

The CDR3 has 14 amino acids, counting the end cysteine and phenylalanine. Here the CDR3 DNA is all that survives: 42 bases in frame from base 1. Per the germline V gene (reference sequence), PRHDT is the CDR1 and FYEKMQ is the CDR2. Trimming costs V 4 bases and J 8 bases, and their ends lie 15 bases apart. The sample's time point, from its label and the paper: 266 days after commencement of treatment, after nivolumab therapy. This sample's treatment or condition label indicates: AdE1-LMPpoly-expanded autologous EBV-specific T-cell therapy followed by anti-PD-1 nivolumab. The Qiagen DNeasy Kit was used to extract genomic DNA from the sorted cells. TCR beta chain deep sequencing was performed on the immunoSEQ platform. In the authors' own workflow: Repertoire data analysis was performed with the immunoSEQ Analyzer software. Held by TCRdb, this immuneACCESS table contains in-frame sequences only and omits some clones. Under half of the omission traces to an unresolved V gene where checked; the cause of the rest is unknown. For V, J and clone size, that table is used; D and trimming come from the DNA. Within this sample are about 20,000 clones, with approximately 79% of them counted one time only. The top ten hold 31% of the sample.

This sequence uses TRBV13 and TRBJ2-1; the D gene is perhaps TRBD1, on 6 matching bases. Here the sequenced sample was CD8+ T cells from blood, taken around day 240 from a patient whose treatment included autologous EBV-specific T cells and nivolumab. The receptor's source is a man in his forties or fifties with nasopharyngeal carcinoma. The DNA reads TGTGCCAGCAGCTCAACACAGGGTCACGATGAGCAGTTCTTC. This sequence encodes CASSSTQGHDEQFF.